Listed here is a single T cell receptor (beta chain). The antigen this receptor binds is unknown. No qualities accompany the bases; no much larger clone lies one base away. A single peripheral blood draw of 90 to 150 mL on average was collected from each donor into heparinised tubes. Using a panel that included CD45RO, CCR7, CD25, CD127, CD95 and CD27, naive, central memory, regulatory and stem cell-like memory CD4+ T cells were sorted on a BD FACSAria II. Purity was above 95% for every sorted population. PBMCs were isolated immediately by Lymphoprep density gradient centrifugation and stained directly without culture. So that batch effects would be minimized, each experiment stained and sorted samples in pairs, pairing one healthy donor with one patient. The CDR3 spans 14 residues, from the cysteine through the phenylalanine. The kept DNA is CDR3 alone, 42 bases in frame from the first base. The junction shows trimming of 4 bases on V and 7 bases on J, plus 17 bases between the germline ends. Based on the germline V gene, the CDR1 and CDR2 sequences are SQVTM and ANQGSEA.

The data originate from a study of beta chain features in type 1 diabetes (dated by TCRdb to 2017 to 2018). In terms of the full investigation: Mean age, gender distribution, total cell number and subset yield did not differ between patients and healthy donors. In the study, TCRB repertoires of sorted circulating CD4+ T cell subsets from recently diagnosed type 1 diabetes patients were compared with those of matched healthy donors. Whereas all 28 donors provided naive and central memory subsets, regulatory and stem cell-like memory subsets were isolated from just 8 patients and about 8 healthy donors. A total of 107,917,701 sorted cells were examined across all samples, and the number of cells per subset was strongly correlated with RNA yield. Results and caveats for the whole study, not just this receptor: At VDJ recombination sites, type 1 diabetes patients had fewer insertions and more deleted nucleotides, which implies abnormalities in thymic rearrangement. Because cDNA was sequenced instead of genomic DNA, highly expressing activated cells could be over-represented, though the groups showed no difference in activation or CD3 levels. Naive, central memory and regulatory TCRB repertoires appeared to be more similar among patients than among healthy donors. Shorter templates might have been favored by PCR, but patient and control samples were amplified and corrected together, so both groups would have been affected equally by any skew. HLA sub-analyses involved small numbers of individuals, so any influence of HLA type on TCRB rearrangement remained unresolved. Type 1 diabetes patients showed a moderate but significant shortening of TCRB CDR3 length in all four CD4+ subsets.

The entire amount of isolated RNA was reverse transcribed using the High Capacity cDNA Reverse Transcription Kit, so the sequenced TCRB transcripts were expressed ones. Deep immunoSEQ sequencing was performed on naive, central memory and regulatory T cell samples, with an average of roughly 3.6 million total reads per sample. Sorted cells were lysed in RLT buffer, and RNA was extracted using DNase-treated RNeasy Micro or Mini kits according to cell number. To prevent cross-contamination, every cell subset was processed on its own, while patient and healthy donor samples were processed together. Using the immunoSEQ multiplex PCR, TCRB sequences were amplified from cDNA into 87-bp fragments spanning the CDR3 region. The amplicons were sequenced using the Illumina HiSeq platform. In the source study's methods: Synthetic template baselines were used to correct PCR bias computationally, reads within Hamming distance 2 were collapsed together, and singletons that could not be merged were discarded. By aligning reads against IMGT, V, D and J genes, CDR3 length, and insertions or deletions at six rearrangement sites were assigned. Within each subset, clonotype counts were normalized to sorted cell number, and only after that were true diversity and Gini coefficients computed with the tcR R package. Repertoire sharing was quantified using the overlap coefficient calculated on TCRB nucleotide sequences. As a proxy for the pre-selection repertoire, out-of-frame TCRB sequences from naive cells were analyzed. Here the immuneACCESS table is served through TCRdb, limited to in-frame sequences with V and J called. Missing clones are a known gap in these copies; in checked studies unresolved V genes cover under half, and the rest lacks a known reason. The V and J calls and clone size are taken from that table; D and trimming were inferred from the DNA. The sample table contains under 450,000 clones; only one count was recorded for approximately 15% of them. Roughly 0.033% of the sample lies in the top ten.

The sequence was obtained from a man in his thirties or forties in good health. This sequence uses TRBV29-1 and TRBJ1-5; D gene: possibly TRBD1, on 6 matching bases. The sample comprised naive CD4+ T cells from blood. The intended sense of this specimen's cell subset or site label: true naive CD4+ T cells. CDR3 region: CSVGPTGKGQPQHF. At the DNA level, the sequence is TGCAGCGTTGGCCCCACAGGGAAAGGACAGCCCCAGCATTTT.